Shown below are 6 T cell receptor beta chains from a single sample sequenced in a study of T cells in Graves' hyperthyroidism and ophthalmopathy. Amplification targeted TCR beta CDR3 regions from RNA transcripts. First-round RT-PCR targeting the TCR CDR3 was performed with the HTBI primer set. MiXCR, applied by TCRdb to the multiplex PCR reads, yields one record per CDR3 protein. The table lists about 480,000 distinct CDR3 sequences, approximately 15% of them singletons. Sequencing was carried out using blood. Source of these receptors: a woman aged 18-29 years with Graves' hyperthyroidism.

This clonotype was observed a few times. V usage is TRBV6-1 and J usage is TRBJ1-2, with a possible D match to TRBD1 (5 bases). The CDR3 is 12 residues long. V lost 7 bases and J 2 bases, leaving 8 bases between the germline ends. Germline CDR1 is MNHNS and CDR2 is SASEGT. This CDR3 reads CASKQGNYGYTF. The CDR3 bases are TGTGCCAGCAAGCAGGGAAACTATGGCTACACCTTC.

Concerning this clonotype: Germline is not matched at one junction end, which may reflect a read error. The genes are TRBV7-9 and TRBJ2-1; D possibly uses TRBD1 or TRBD2 (5 bases each). The germline V gene encodes CDR1 SEHNR and CDR2 FQNEAQ (reference sequence). The CDR3 runs to 15 residues. The CDR3 loop is CASSFGAATHNEHFF. DNA for the CDR3: TGTGCCAGCAGCTTCGGGGCAGCCACCCACAATGAGCACTTCTTC.

This clonotype has ten or more counts. V and J are TRBV14 and TRBJ2-5; D gene ambiguous. V was pared by 1 base and J by 5 bases, with 8 bases between. There are 13 residues in the CDR3. Germline assignment: CDR1 SGHDN and CDR2 FVKESK. Here the CDR3 DNA reads TGTGCCAGCAGCCAAGTTTTCGGGGAGACCCAGTACTTC. Translating gives CASSQVFGETQYF.

Written as DNA, the CDR3 is TGTGCCAGCGGCCCACCGGGACTAGCTCCATCCAATGAGCAGTTCTTC. This translates into CASGPPGLAPSNEQFF. The genes are TRBV13 and TRBJ2-1; 9 bases are shared with TRBD2. This CDR3 comprises 16 residues. Trimming removed 8 bases from V and 6 bases from J; junction bases left unmatched: 14. The germline V gene has CDR1 PRHDT and CDR2 FYEKMQ (reference sequence).

This clonotype was detected once. The chain employs TRBV19 and TRBJ2-5; TRBD1 aligns across 7 bases. This CDR3 contains 15 residues. Germline V gene lookup returns CDR1 LNHDA and CDR2 SQIVND (reference sequence). With V trimmed by 7 bases and J by 4 bases, 12 bases remained unmatched. The CDR3 nucleotides are TGTGCCAGTACTAGGGGACAGCATGGATCAGAGACCCAGTACTTC. This translates into CASTRGQHGSETQYF.

Ten or more counts support this clonotype. The chain links TRBV10-3 to TRBJ1-2; 7 bases align to TRBD1. The CDR3 extends over 17 amino acids. Germline assignment: CDR1 ENHRY and CDR2 SYGVKD. J lost 2 bases, V lost 5 bases, and 14 bases had no gene match. The CDR3 loop is CAISKRTGTARNYGYTF. The CDR3 nucleotides read TGTGCCATCAGTAAACGCACCGGGACAGCCCGAAACTATGGCTACACCTTC.